These 27 T cell receptor beta chains originate from one sample sequenced in a study of Graves' ophthalmopathy and Graves' hyperthyroidism. CDR3 regions of TCR beta were amplified from RNA transcripts. First-round RT-PCR relied on HTBI primers, and a second-round multiplex PCR came next. Each CDR3 protein is one row after TCRdb ran MiXCR on the multiplex PCR reads. Of about 1.1 million distinct CDR3 sequences in the sample, 35% to 40% were seen once. Sequencing was performed on peripheral blood or thyroid tissue (not recorded which). These receptors were collected from an adult man with Graves' hyperthyroidism.

The genes are TRBV7-2 and TRBJ2-5; 12 nucleotides align to TRBD2. V lost 5 bases, J lost 4 bases, and 8 bases stayed unmatched. This CDR3 is 16 amino acids long. Germline CDR1 reads SGHTA; CDR2 reads FQGNSA. The CDR3 DNA sequence: TGTGCCAGCAGCCCTCCTAGCGGGGGGGCAATAGAGACCCAGTACTTC. This sequence encodes CASSPPSGGAIETQYF.

Note on this clonotype: A much larger clone differs by one base, so this may be a read error. As DNA, the CDR3 is TGCAGTGCTACAGCATCGGGACAGGGCTCCTACGAGCAGTACTTC. Translated, it gives CSATASGQGSYEQYF. V usage is TRBV20-1 and J usage is TRBJ2-7, with 9 bases that match TRBD1. V trimming: 4 bases; J trimming: 0 bases; junction bases outside the gene matches: 7. The CDR3 spans 15 residues. Germline assignment: CDR1 DFQATT and CDR2 SNEGSKA (reference sequence).

The chain couples TRBV10-3 to TRBJ1-5; 10 bases line up with TRBD1. After removal of 10 bases from V and 4 bases from J, the junction contained 4 bases not matched to a gene. CDR1 and CDR2 (germline): ENHRY, SYGVKD. This CDR3 region has 13 residues. CDR3: CATVGQGNQPQHF. CDR3 DNA: TGTGCCACCGTGGGACAGGGGAATCAGCCCCAGCATTTT.

The sample holds a few counts of this clonotype. This chain joins TRBV7-9 and TRBJ1-5; unclear D gene. The CDR3 totals 12 residues. Trimming removed 5 bases at V and 6 bases at J, with 8 bases between. Germline-derived CDR1 and CDR2 are SEHNR and FQNEAQ (reference sequence). In nucleotides, the CDR3 is TGTGCCAGCAGCCGTAGTTCTCAGCCCCAGCATTTT. Translating it yields CASSRSSQPQHF. The full variable domain, its missing parts supplied by reference TRBV7-9 and TRBJ1-5, is DTGVSQNPRHKITKRGQNVTFRCDPISEHNRLYWYRQTLGQGPEFLTYFQNEAQLEKSRLLSDRFSAERPKGSFSTLEIQRTEQGDSAMYLCASSRSSQPQHFGDGTRLSIL.

With respect to this clonotype: Without the conserved terminal phenylalanine or tryptophan, this CDR3 likely stems from a read error. Because the CDR3's place on the DNA is in doubt, the DNA is left out and the CDR3 is given as listed by TCRdb. The chain recombines TRBV7-9 with TRBJ2-6; the D call TRBD2 from the table was never checked on the DNA. The CDR3 has 9 residues if both end residues are counted. Germline CDR1 is SEHNR and CDR2 is FQNEAQ (reference sequence). CDR3: CASSRSGAS.

In the case of this clonotype: The CDR3 does not close with the conserved phenylalanine or tryptophan, likely indicating a read error. No DNA is shown, since the ends of the CDR3 on it are uncertain; the CDR3 is the one TCRdb lists. The chain is built from TRBV5-1 and TRBJ1-3. The germline V gene encodes CDR1 SGHRS and CDR2 YFSETQ. Counting both end residues, the CDR3 totals 10 amino acids. The CDR3 region is CASSLVGQST.

The CDR3 nucleotides read TGCGCCACCACTTCCAGCCCGAACTCTGGAAACACCATATATTTT. This encodes CATTSSPNSGNTIYF. The V call is TRBV5-1, the J call TRBJ1-3; the D is unclear. CDR1 and CDR2 from the germline V gene are SGHRS and YFSETQ. Trimming pared 9 bases from V and 0 bases from J, leaving 16 bases between. The CDR3 extends over 15 amino acids.

Regarding this clonotype: Mismatch with germline at one junction end may stem from a read error. The chain employs TRBV19 and TRBJ2-2; TRBD1 matches 10 bases. Germline-derived CDR1 and CDR2 are LNHDA and SQIVND (reference sequence). This CDR3 region has 15 residues. The CDR3 sequence: CASTLDRGEHRGAVF. CDR3 bases: TGTGCCAGTACCTTGGACAGGGGGGAACACCGGGGAGCTGTTTTT.

The V call is TRBV10-3, the J call TRBJ2-7; D assignment may be TRBD1 or TRBD2 (5 bases each). Trimming removed 10 bases from V and 9 bases from J, with 28 bases in between. Germline CDR1 reads ENHRY; CDR2 reads SYGVKD. The CDR3 is 15 residues long. CDR3 coding DNA: TGTGCCAGCAGCCAGAACGGGATTTGGGGCCACGGGCAGTACTTC. The encoded protein is CASSQNGIWGHGQYF.

This clonotype was seen ten or more times. The V and J genes are TRBV25-1 and TRBJ2-2, with a tentative D call TRBD2 (5 bases). Trimming cost V 2 bases and J 3 bases, with 10 bases left between them. This CDR3 contains 15 residues. Germline CDR1 is MGHDK and CDR2 is SYGVNS. The CDR3 bases are TGTGCCAGCAGTGAAGAGGGTCGTTACACCGGGGAGCTGTTTTTT. Translating it yields CASSEEGRYTGELFF.

The V and J genes are TRBV20-1 and TRBJ2-5, with 9 bases that match TRBD2. The germline CDR1 and CDR2 sequences are DFQATT and SNEGSKA (reference sequence). V dropped 3 bases and J dropped 5; count of bases not matched to a gene: 4. The CDR3 has 13 residues. This chain's CDR3 is CSASASGTETQYF. The CDR3, as DNA: TGCAGTGCTAGCGCTAGCGGGACTGAGACCCAGTACTTC.

This chain uses TRBV10-2 with TRBJ2-2; D is perhaps TRBD1 (6 bases). The germline CDR1 and CDR2 sequences are WSHSY and SAAADI. Between the trimmed V and J ends, which lost 3 bases and 1 base, there was a span of 18 bases. The CDR3 loop spans 18 amino acids. As DNA, the CDR3 is TGCGCCAGCAGTGATGTTGCTAGAAAGACAGGGAACACCGGGGAGCTGTTTTTT. Translated: CASSDVARKTGNTGELFF.

This clonotype was detected ten times or more. This chain links TRBV5-4 with TRBJ1-5; a weak D match, TRBD1 (5 bases). The V end was cut by 4 bases, the J end by 5 bases, with 10 bases between. This CDR3 contains 13 residues. Germline CDR1 reads SGHNT; CDR2 reads YYREEE (reference sequence). The CDR3 DNA follows: TGTGCCAGCAGCACGGACACCGATCAGCCCCAGCATTTT. This gives the protein CASSTDTDQPQHF.

This clonotype showed up just a few times. The rearrangement joins TRBV9 to TRBJ2-5; D might be TRBD1 or TRBD2, each matching 5 bases. The CDR3 sequence is 15 residues long. V lost 3 bases and J 4 bases, leaving 16 bases between the germline ends. Looked up from germline, CDR1 is SGDLS and CDR2 is YYNGEE. CDR3 residues: CASSDTGTWGETQYF. CDR3 in DNA: TGTGCCAGCAGCGACACCGGGACCTGGGGAGAGACCCAGTACTTC. The whole variable domain, remainder taken from reference TRBV9 and TRBJ2-5, is DSGVTQTPKHLITATGQRVTLRCSPRSGDLSVYWYQQSLDQGLQFLIQYYNGEERAKGNILERFSAQQFPDLHSELNLSSLELGDSALYFCASSDTGTWGETQYFGPGTRLLVL.

This clonotype was observed a handful of times. The chain is built from TRBV6-2 or TRBV6-3 and TRBJ1-1; D is undetermined. From germline, CDR1 is MNHEY and CDR2 SVGEGT. Trimming took 0 bases from V and 0 from J, leaving 11 bases between them. The CDR3 is made up of 16 amino acids. CDR3 DNA: TGTGCCAGCAGTTACTCGTTACGTGAGGTGAACACTGAAGCTTTCTTT. Translating gives CASSYSLREVNTEAFF.

V usage is TRBV7-8 and J usage is TRBJ1-5; D remains unclear. Germline V CDR1 and CDR2: SGHVS, FQNEAQ. V lost 4 bases and J 0 bases, leaving 16 bases between the germline ends. This CDR3 has 17 amino acids. CDR3: CASSSDYLIYSNQPQHF. The DNA for the CDR3 is TGTGCCAGCAGCTCTGACTATTTGATTTATAGCAATCAGCCCCAGCATTTT.

The V gene is TRBV5-1, the J gene TRBJ1-1; D gene unclear. Between the trimmed V and J ends, which lost 3 bases and 3 bases, there was a span of 12 bases. The length of the CDR3 is 14 residues. From germline, CDR1 is SGHRS and CDR2 YFSETQ. As DNA, the CDR3 is TGCGCCAGCAGCTGGGAGACTTGGGACACTGAAGCTTTCTTT. Translated: CASSWETWDTEAFF. Based on the CDR3 plus reference TRBV5-1 and TRBJ1-1, the full variable domain is KAGVTQTPRYLIKTRGQQVTLSCSPISGHRSVSWYQQTPGQGLQFLFEYFSETQRNKGNFPGRFSGRQFSNSRSEMNVSTLELGDSALYLCASSWETWDTEAFFGQGTRLTVV.

This rearrangement joins TRBV29-1 to TRBJ2-1, with 10 nucleotides matching TRBD2. The CDR3 runs 14 residues. With 6 bases clipped from V and 3 bases from J, the junction kept 5 bases outside the gene matches. The V gene's germline CDR1 is SQVTM and CDR2 ANQGSEA. CDR3 residues: CSVDASGSYNEQFF. For the CDR3, the DNA is TGCAGCGTCGACGCTAGCGGGAGCTACAATGAGCAGTTCTTC.

This clonotype was counted many times. The genes are TRBV7-8 and TRBJ1-2; TRBD1 matches 7 bases. The V segment lost 5 bases and the J segment 8 bases; nucleotides outside the gene matches: 11. The germline V gene has CDR1 SGHVS and CDR2 FQNEAQ. The CDR3 covers 14 residues. CDR3 coding DNA: TGTGCCAGCAGCCTGCCGACAGGGCGTAAGGGCTACACCTTC. Protein product: CASSLPTGRKGYTF.

This clonotype was detected once. The J gene is TRBJ2-5, the V gene TRBV29-1, with 7 bases fitting TRBD2. CDR3 length: 14 residues. Germline values: CDR1 SQVTM, CDR2 ANQGSEA. V dropped 0 bases and J dropped 5; count of bases not matched to a gene: 6. CDR3 coding DNA: TGCAGCGTTGAAGATCGGGGAGGGAGGGAGACCCAGTACTTC. This gives the protein CSVEDRGGRETQYF.

This clonotype was seen just once. Just one base apart from a much larger clone, this may be a read error. This sequence joins TRBV7-9 and TRBJ1-3, with 11 bases that match TRBD1. CDR1 SEHNR and CDR2 FQNEAQ come from the germline V gene (reference sequence). This CDR3 is 17 amino acids long. The V and J ends lost 2 bases and 4 bases, in that order; junction bases with no gene match: 7. As DNA, the CDR3 is TGTGCCAGCAGCTTAAGGTCGGGACAGGGGGACGGAAACACCATATATTTT. It codes for CASSLRSGQGDGNTIYF.

The rearrangement joins TRBV7-6 to TRBJ1-2, with 11 bases aligning to TRBD1. This CDR3 is built from 18 residues. V shed 2 bases and J 0 bases; nucleotides not matched to a gene: 8. The germline CDR1 and CDR2 sequences are SGHVS and FNYEAQ. This chain's CDR3 is CASSLKRDRGTSNYGYTF. The CDR3 region has the DNA TGTGCCAGCAGCTTAAAAAGGGACAGGGGGACTTCTAACTATGGCTACACCTTC.

About this clonotype: This sequence may be a read error, since a much larger clone differs from it by one base. Written as DNA, the CDR3 is TGTGTCATCCGGAAACAGGGGGGTAAAACCGGGGAGCTGTTTTTT. Translation: CVIRKQGGKTGELFF. This chain joins TRBV10-3 and TRBJ2-2; 8 bases agree with TRBD1. The CDR3 length is 15 residues. Germline CDR1 ENHRY, CDR2 SYGVKD.

Comments on this clonotype: One base away lies a much larger clone, so this may be a sequencing read error. CDR3 nucleotide sequence: TGCAGTGCCTCCCCGACAGACAATCTACCCCAGCATTTT. It is translated as CSASPTDNLPQHF. V and J are TRBV20-1 and TRBJ1-5; D is perhaps TRBD1 (5 bases). V lost 6 bases, J lost 10 bases, and 19 bases lay in between. The CDR3 loop spans 13 amino acids. Germline CDR1 is DFQATT and CDR2 is SNEGSKA (reference sequence).

This clonotype was detected a few times. The CDR3 spells CSASLGVSTEAFF. The CDR3 DNA follows: TGCAGTGCGTCCTTGGGGGTGAGCACTGAAGCTTTCTTT. The rearrangement links TRBV20-1 to TRBJ1-1, with a possible D match to TRBD1 (5 bases). This CDR3 is built from 13 residues. CDR1 is DFQATT, CDR2 SNEGSKA, per germline (reference sequence). V dropped 6 bases and J dropped 4 bases, with 15 bases sitting between them.

This chain connects TRBV7-2 to TRBJ1-1, with a possible D match to TRBD1 (5 bases). The germline V gene encodes CDR1 SGHTA and CDR2 FQGNSA. Trimming removed 6 bases from V and 6 bases from J, with 26 bases in between. CDR3 length equals 17 residues. In DNA, the CDR3 is TGTGCCAGCAGTTCGTTAGGGACGCAGGAGGGTGTGGCTGAAGCTTTCTTT. Its protein is CASSSLGTQEGVAEAFF.

This clonotype was picked up a small number of times. The chain carries TRBV12-3 or TRBV12-4 and TRBJ2-7; the D is unclear. V dropped 2 bases and J dropped 1 base, with 9 bases sitting between them. This CDR3 is built from 14 residues. The CDR3 reads CASSLSVFSYEQYF. CDR3 sequence (DNA): TGTGCCAGCAGTTTAAGTGTCTTTTCCTACGAGCAGTACTTC.